This T cell receptor beta chain was captured in a study of spatial heterogeneity in lung cancer. The overall study: In cases with available follow-up PBMC samples, these were sequenced at a median of around 2 years after resection. Beta-chain sequences were consistently detected more often than alpha-chain sequences.

As for time point: blood at routine non-recurrence follow-up after resection. The input material, whole RNA from tumor, nontumor lung or frozen PBMC, was sequenced unsorted. On this clonotype: Its antigen remains unidentified.

Germline assignment: CDR1 MDHEN and CDR2 SYDVKM. Trimming removed 5 bases at V and 2 bases at J, with 20 bases between. The CDR3 is 17 residues long. Study results and limitations: Blood showed ubiquitous tumor TCRs more often at resection than at routine follow-up.

The study tagged each TCR cDNA molecule with a unique molecular identifier. TCRdb re-called the 5' RACE reads through MiXCR, storing one row per CDR3 protein. The table includes about 52,000 distinct CDR3 sequences, 6.5% to 7.5% detected once. The rearrangement joins TRBV28 to TRBJ2-3; D unclear. The input for sequencing was PBMCs, taken at follow-up. This receptor was taken from a female donor with early-stage non-small cell lung cancer. CDR3 DNA sequence: TGTGCCAGCAGTCCACCCCGAGGCGGAGTTTTCACAGATACGCAGTATTTT. Residues: CASSPPRGGVFTDTQYF.